This paragraph reports one T cell receptor (beta chain). This sample was included in a study of shared clonotypes between healthy human individuals. Trimming removed 6 bases from V and 10 bases from J, with 12 bases in between. Germline V gene lookup returns CDR1 MNHEY and CDR2 SVGAGI. This CDR3 is built from 11 residues. Splitting the CD4+ cells yielded a CD45RA+ naive subset and a CD45RA-negative memory subset. Here immunoSEQ multiplex PCR was the method, and the copy in TCRdb shows in-frame clones only, minus some. The sample includes around 240,000 clones, approximately 70% of them seen just once.

This chain connects TRBV6-5 to TRBJ1-1, with D unclear. This TCR was recovered from a man aged 25-45 years in good health. The specimen was memory CD4+ T cells sorted from blood. Stated subset: CD45RA-negative fraction. For the CDR3, the DNA is TGTGCCAGCAGATCAAATGGATTAGCTTTCTTT. Protein sequence: CASRSNGLAFF.